Detailed here is one TCR beta chain. Its target is unknown. This CDR3 has 16 amino acids. Germline CDR1 SGHTA, CDR2 FQGNSA. The data stem from a study of CXCR3-negative and CXCR3-positive naive CD8 T cells. Through 5' RACE with UMI labels, the TRB cDNA libraries were prepared. For each CDR3 protein, TCRdb gives one entry from its re-call of the 5' RACE reads, without DNA. The table lists tens of thousands of distinct CDR3 sequences. General observations from the study: The TRB CDR3s that CXCR3-positive naive cells carried were more hydrophobic than those of CXCR3-negative naive cells.

Specimen: naive CXCR3+ CD8+ T cells from blood. The subset was: CD45RO-CCR7+CD27+CD95- naive CD8+ T cells expressing CXCR3 (TNR3+). This TCR derives from a human donor in good health. Some clones in this sample may be carry-over from other donors' samples. This chain joins TRBV7-2 and TRBJ2-7; TCRdb's D call of TRBD1 is untestable without DNA. CDR3 sequence: CASSFGGAMEGWEQYF.